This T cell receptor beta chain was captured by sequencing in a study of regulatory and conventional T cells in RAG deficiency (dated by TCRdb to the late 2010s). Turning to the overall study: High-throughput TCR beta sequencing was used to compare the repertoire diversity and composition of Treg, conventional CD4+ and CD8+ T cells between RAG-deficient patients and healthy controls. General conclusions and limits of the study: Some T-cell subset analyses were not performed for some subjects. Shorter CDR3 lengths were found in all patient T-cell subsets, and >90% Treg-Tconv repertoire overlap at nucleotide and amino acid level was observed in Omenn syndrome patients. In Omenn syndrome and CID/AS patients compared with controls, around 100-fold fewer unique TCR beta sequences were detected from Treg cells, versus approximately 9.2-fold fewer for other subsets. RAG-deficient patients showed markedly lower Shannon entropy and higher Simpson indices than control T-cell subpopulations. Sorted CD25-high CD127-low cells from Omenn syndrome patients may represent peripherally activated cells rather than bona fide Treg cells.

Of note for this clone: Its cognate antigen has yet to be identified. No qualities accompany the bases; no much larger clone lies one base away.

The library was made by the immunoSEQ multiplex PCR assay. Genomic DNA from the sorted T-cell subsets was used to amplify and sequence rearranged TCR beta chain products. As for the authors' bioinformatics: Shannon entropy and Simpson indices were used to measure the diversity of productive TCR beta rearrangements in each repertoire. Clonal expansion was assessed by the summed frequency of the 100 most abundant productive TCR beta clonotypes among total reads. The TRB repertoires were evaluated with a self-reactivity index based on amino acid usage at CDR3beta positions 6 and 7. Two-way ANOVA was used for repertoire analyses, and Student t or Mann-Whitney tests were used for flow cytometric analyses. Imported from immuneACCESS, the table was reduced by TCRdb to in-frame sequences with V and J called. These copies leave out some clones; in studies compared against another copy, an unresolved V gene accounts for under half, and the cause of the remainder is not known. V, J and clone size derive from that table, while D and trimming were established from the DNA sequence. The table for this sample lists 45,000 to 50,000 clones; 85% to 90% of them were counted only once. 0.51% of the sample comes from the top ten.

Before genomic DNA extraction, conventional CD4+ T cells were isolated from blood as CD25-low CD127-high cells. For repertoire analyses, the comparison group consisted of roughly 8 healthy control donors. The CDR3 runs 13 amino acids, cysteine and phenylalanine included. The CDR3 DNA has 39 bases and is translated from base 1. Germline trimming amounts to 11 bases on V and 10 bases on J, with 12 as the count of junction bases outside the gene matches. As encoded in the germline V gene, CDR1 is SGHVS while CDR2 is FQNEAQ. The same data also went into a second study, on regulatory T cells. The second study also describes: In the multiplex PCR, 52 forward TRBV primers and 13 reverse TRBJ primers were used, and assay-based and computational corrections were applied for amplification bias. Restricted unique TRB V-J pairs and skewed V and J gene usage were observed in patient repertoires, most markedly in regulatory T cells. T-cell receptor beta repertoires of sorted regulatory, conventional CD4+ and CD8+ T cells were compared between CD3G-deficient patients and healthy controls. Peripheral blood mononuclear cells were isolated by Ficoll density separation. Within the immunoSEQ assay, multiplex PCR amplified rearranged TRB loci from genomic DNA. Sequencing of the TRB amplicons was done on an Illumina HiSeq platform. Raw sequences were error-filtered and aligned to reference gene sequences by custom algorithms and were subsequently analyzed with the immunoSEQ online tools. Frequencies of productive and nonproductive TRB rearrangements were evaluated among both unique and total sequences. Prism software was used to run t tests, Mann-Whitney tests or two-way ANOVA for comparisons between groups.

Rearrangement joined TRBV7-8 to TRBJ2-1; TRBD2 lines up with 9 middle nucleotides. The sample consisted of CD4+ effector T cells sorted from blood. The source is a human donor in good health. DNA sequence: TGTGCCGGAATGGGACTAGCCCTCGGGGAGCAGTTCTTC. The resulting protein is CAGMGLALGEQFF.